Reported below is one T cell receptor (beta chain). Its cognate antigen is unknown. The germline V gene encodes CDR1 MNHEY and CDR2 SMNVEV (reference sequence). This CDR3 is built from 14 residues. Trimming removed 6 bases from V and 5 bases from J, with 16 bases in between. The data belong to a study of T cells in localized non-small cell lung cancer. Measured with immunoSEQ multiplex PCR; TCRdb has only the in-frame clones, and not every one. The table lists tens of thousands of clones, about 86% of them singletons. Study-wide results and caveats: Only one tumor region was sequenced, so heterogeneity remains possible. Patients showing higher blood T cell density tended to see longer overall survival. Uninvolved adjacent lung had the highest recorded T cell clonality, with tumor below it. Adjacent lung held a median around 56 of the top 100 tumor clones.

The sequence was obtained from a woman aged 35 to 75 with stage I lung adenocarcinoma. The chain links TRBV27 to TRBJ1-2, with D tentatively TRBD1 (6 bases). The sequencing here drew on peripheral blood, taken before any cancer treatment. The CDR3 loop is CASRDQGRIYGYTF. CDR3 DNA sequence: TGTGCCAGCAGGGACCAGGGGCGTATTTATGGCTACACCTTC.